One and the same sample provided the 2 T cell receptor beta chains below, sequenced in a study of cytomegalovirus exposure and HLA in healthy donors. Profiling relied on immunoSEQ multiplex PCR, and the TCRdb table lists in-frame clones only, not all of them. The top ten clones hold around 0.84% of a sample with approximately 300,000 clones, around 86% of them seen once. Sequenced sample: PBMCs. These receptors were obtained from a woman younger than 35 in good health and CMV-seronegative.

The rearrangement links TRBV5-1 to TRBJ2-1, with D perhaps TRBD2 (6 bases). V lost 7 bases and J 7 bases, leaving 21 bases between the germline ends. CDR3 length: 15 residues. The germline gives CDR1 SGHRS, CDR2 YFSETQ. The CDR3: CASQPGGASRNEQFF. The CDR3 region has the DNA TGCGCCAGCCAACCCGGCGGGGCTAGCAGGAATGAGCAGTTCTTC. Supplemented by reference TRBV5-1 and TRBJ2-1, the full variable domain reads KAGVTQTPRYLIKTRGQQVTLSCSPISGHRSVSWYQQTPGQGLQFLFEYFSETQRNKGNFPGRFSGRQFSNSRSEMNVSTLELGDSALYLCASQPGGASRNEQFFGPGTRLTVL.

The chain links TRBV9 to TRBJ2-6; D perhaps matches TRBD2 (5 bases). Looked up from germline, CDR1 is SGDLS and CDR2 is YYNGEE. Trimming pared 4 bases from V and 0 bases from J, leaving 17 bases between. This CDR3 is 18 amino acids long. The CDR3 bases are TGTGCCAGCAGCCCGAGTGATGGAGGTCTCTCTGGGGCCAACGTCCTGACTTTC. The encoded protein is CASSPSDGGLSGANVLTF.